This T cell receptor (beta chain) derives from a study of blood T cell repertoires in COVID-19. TCRdb's table, derived via immunoSEQ multiplex PCR, lists solely in-frame clones and lacks some. The table lists some 200,000 clones, about nine tenths of them singletons. In germline, CDR1 is LGHDT, CDR2 YNNKEL (reference sequence). V was clipped by 4 bases and J by 7 bases; unmatched bases: 11. CDR3 size: 16 residues. Living in 20 to 30 US areas, the participants were between roughly 18 and 90 years of age. Participant-reported clinical history was the basis for cohort assignment. The chain employs TRBV3-1 (or the pseudogene TRBV3-2) and TRBJ2-1; 9 nucleotides match TRBD2. The material sequenced was PBMCs or T cells enriched from blood (not recorded which). The receptor was derived from a woman aged 40 to 50 with acute COVID-19. The CDR3 loop reads CASSRTLAGKTNEQFF. Here the CDR3 DNA reads TGTGCCAGCAGCCGGACCCTAGCGGGGAAAACAAATGAGCAGTTCTTC.